This T cell receptor (beta chain) was recorded in a study of blood T cell repertoires in COVID-19. Ages ranged from about 18 to 89 years, with residence in around 24 US areas. The recovered donors of Cohort 3 showed two negative PCRs, clearance, or symptom resolution. Per germline, CDR1 LGHNA and CDR2 YNFKEQ. V lost 6 bases, J lost 4 bases, and 9 bases lay in between. This CDR3 has 12 residues. In the source study's methods: Estimates of nucleated cell counts were drawn from the amplification of reference gene primers. Sequencing was performed with immunoSEQ multiplex PCR; in TCRdb, only in-frame clones are kept and a portion is missing. That table gives V, J and clone size, and the DNA gave D and trimming. Found here are more than 110,000 clones, around 73% of them singletons; the top ten hold just over 6%.

The TCR was taken from a woman aged 50 to 65 who had recovered from COVID-19. The sequenced sample consisted of PBMCs or T cells enriched from blood (not recorded which). The J gene is TRBJ1-2, the V gene TRBV4-2, with D unresolved. Written as DNA, the CDR3 is TGTGCCAGCAGTCAGATCAGCTATGGCTACACCTTC. It encodes CASSQISYGYTF.